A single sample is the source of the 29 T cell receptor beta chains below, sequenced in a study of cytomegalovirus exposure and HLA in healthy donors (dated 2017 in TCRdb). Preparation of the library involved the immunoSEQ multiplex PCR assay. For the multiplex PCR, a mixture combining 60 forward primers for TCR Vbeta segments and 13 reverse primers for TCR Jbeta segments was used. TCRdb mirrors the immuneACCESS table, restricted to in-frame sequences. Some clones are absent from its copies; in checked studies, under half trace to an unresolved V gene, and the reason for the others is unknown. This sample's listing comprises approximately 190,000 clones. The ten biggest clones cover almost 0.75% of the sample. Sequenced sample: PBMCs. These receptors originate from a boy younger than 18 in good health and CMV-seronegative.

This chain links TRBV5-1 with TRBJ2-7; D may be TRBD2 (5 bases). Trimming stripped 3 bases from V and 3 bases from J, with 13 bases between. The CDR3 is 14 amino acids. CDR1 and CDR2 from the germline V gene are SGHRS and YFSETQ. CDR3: CASSWSDGGYEQYF. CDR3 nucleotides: TGCGCCAGCAGCTGGTCGGATGGAGGCTACGAGCAGTACTTC.

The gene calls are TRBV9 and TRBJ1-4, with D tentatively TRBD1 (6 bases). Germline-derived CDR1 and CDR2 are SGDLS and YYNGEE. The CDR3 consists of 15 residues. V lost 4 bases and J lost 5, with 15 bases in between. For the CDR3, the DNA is TGTGCCAGCAGCCCCGGACAGCAGACGAATGAAAAACTGTTTTTT. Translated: CASSPGQQTNEKLFF.

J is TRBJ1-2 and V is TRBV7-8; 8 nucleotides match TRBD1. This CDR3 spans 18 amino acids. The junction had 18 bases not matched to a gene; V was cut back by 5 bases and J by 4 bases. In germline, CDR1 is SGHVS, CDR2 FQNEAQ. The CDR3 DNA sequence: TGTGCCAGCAGCACCCCCGGGGGTGGACAGGGCTACTCCTATGGCTACACCTTC. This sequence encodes CASSTPGGGQGYSYGYTF.

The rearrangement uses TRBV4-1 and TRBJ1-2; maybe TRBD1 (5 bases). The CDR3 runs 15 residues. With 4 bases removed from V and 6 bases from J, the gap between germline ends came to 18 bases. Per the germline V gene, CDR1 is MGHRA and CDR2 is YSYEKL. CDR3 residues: CASSPPTGRGNGYTF. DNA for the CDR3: TGCGCCAGCAGCCCACCAACGGGGCGGGGGAATGGCTACACCTTC.

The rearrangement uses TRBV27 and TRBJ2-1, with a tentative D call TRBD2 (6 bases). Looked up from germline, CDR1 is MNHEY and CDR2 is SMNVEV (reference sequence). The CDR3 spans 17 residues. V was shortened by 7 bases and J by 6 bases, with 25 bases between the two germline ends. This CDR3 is CASNKWGTSAVVNEQFF. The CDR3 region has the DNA TGTGCCAGCAACAAATGGGGGACTTCAGCGGTGGTCAATGAGCAGTTCTTC.

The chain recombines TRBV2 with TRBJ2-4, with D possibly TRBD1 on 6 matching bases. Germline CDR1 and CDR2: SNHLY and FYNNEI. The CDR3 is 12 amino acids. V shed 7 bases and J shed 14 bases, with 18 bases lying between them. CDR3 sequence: CASKAGQKAEYF. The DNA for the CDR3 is TGTGCCAGCAAGGCAGGACAGAAAGCCGAGTACTTC.

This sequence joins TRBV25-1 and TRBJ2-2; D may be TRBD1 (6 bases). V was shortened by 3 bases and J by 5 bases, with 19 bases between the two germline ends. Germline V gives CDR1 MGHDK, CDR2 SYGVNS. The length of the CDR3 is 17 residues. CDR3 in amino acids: CASSDSRRTARTGELFF. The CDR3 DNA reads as TGTGCCAGCAGTGATTCTCGCCGGACAGCCCGGACCGGGGAGCTGTTTTTT.

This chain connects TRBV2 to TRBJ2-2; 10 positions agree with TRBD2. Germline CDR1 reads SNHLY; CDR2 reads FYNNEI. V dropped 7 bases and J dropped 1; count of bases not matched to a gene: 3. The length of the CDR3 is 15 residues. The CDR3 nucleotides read TGTGCCAGCACCTTAGCGGGGGGGAACACCGGGGAGCTGTTTTTT. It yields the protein CASTLAGGNTGELFF.

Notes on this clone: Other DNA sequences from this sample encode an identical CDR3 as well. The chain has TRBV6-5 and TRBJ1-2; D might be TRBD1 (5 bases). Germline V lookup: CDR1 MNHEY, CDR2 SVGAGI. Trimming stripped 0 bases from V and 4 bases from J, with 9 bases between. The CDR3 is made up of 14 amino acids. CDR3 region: CASSYSGGVYGYTF. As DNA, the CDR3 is TGTGCCAGCAGTTACTCCGGGGGGGTCTATGGCTACACCTTC.

The CDR3 sequence is CASSTYLPETEAFF. Here the CDR3 DNA reads TGTGCCAGCAGTACCTACCTTCCCGAGACTGAAGCTTTCTTT. The J gene is TRBJ1-1, the V gene TRBV16; unclear D gene. The germline V gene encodes CDR1 KGHSY and CDR2 FQNENV. The CDR3 has 14 amino acids. V was cut by 6 bases and J by 5 bases, with 16 bases left in between.

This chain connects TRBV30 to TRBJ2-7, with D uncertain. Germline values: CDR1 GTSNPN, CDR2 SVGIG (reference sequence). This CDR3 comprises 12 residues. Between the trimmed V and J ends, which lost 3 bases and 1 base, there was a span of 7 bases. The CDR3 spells CAWSPQSYEQYF. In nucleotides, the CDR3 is TGTGCCTGGAGCCCCCAGTCCTACGAGCAGTACTTC.

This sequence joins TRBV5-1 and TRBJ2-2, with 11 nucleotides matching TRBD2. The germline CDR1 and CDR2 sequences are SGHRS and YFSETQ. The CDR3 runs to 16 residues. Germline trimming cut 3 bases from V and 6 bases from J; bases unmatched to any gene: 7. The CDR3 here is CASSSTASGGSGELFF. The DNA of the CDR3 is TGCGCCAGCAGCTCTACCGCTAGCGGGGGGTCCGGGGAGCTGTTTTTT.

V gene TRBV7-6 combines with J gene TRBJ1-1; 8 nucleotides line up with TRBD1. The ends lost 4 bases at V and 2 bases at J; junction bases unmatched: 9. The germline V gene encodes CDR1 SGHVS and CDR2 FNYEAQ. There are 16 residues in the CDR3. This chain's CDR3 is CASSSRYRGRNTEAFF. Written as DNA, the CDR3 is TGTGCCAGCAGCTCACGGTACAGGGGGAGAAACACTGAAGCTTTCTTT.

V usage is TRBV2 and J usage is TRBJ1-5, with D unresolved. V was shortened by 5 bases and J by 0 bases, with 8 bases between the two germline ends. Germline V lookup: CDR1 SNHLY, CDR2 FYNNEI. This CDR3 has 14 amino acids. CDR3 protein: CASSYANSNQPQHF. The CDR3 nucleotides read TGTGCCAGCAGTTATGCGAATAGCAATCAGCCCCAGCATTTT.

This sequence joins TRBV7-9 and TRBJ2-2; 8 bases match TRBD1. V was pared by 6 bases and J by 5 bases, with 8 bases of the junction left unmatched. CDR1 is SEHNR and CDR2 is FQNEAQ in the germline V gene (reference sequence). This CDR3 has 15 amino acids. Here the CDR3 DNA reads TGTGCCAGCAGACCCGACAGGGGTGGGACCGGGGAGCTGTTTTTT. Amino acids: CASRPDRGGTGELFF.

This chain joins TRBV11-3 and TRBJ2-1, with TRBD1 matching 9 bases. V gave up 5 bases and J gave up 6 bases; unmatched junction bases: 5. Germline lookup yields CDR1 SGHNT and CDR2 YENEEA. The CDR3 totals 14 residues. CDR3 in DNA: TGTGCCAGCAGCAACGGACAGGGGCTCAATGAGCAGTTCTTC. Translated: CASSNGQGLNEQFF.

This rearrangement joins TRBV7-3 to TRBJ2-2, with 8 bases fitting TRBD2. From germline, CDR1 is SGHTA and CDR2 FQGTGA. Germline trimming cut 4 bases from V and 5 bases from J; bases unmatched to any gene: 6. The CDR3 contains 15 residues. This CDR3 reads CASSSAGGRTGELFF. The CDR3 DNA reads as TGTGCCAGCAGCTCGGCGGGGGGTCGTACCGGGGAGCTGTTTTTT.

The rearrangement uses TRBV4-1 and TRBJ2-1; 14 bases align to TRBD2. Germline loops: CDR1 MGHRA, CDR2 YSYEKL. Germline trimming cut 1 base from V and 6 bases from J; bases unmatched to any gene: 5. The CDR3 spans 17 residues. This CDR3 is CASSQAPTSGGANEQFF. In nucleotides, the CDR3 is TGCGCCAGCAGCCAAGCCCCGACTAGCGGGGGGGCCAATGAGCAGTTCTTC.

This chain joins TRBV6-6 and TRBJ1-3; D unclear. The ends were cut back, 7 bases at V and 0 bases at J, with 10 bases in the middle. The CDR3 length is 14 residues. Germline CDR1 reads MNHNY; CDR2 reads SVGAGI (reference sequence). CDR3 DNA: TGTGCCAGCACCTCAGTTGGCTCTGGAAACACCATATATTTT. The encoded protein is CASTSVGSGNTIYF.

The CDR3 region is CASRGLDREAYEQYF. The CDR3 DNA reads as TGTGCCAGCAGGGGATTGGACAGGGAGGCCTACGAGCAGTACTTC. The V call is TRBV28, the J call TRBJ2-7; 8 bases match TRBD1. V trimming: 6 bases; J trimming: 2 bases; junction bases outside the gene matches: 9. This CDR3 is 15 amino acids long. Germline V gives CDR1 MDHEN, CDR2 SYDVKM. The variable domain in full, completed from reference TRBV28 and TRBJ2-7, reads DVKVTQSSRYLVKRTGEKVFLECVQDMDHENMFWYRQDPGLGLRLIYFSYDVKMKEKGDIPEGYSVSREKKERFSLILESASTNQTSMYLCASRGLDREAYEQYFGPGTRLTVT.

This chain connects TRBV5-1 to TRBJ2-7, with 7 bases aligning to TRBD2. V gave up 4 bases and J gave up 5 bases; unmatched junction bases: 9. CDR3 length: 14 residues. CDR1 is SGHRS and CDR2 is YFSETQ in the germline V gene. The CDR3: CASSTGTGGDEQYF. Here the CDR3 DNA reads TGCGCCAGCAGCACCGGGACGGGAGGTGACGAGCAGTACTTC.

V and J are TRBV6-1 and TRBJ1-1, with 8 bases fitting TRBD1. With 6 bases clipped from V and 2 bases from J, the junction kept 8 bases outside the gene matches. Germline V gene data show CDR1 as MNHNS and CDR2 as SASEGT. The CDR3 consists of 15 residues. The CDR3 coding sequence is TGTGCCAGCAGCGAATACGGGACAGGAAACACTGAAGCTTTCTTT. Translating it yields CASSEYGTGNTEAFF.

The CDR3 loop is CASSSPGLAAYEQYF. The DNA for the CDR3 is TGTGCCAGCAGTTCACCGGGACTAGCGGCCTACGAGCAGTACTTC. J is TRBJ2-7 and V is TRBV5-4, with 11 nucleotides matching TRBD2. Germline loops: CDR1 SGHNT, CDR2 YYREEE (reference sequence). The V segment lost 5 bases and the J segment 2 bases; nucleotides outside the gene matches: 6. This CDR3 is 15 amino acids long. Full variable domain (missing parts from reference TRBV5-4 and TRBJ2-7): ETGVTQSPTHLIKTRGQQVTLRCSSQSGHNTVSWYQQALGQGPQFIFQYYREEENGRGNFPPRFSGLQFPNYSSELNVNALELDDSALYLCASSSPGLAAYEQYFGPGTRLTVT.

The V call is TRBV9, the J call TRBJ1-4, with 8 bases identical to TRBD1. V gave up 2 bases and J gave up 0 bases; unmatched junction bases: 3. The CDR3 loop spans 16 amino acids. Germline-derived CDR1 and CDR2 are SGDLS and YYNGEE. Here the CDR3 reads CASSVGQGATNEKLFF. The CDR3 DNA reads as TGTGCCAGCAGCGTTGGACAGGGCGCAACTAATGAAAAACTGTTTTTT.

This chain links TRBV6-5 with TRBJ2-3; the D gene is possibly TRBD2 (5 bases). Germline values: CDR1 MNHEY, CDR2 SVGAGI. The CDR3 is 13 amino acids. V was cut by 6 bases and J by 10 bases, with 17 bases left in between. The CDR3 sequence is CASRLSSQRAQYF. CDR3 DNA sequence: TGTGCCAGCAGACTCTCTTCCCAGAGGGCGCAGTATTTT.

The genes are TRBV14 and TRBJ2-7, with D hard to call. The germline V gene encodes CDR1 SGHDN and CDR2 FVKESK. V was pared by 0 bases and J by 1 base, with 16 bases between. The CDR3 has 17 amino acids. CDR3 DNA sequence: TGTGCCAGCAGCCAAGAGCGGCTTTTGCAGAAATCCTACGAGCAGTACTTC. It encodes CASSQERLLQKSYEQYF.

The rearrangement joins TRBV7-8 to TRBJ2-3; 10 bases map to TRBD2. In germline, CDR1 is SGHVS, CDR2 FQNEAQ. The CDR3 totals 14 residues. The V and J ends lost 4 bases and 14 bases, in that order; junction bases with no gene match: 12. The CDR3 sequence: CASSSRVERGGWYF. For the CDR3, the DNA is TGTGCCAGCAGCTCTAGAGTCGAGCGGGGGGGTTGGTATTTT.

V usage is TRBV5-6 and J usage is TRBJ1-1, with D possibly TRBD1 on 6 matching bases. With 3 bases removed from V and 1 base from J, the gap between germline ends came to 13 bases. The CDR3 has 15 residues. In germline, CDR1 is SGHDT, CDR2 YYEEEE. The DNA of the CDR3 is TGTGCCAGCAGCTCGGACAGCTCTCCGAACACTGAAGCTTTCTTT. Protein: CASSSDSSPNTEAFF.

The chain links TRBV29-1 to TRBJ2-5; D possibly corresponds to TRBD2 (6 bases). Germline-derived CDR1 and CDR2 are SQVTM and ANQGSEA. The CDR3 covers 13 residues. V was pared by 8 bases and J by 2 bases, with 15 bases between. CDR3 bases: TGCAGCTCCGCCCGGGACTTACAAGAGACCCAGTACTTC. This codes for CSSARDLQETQYF.